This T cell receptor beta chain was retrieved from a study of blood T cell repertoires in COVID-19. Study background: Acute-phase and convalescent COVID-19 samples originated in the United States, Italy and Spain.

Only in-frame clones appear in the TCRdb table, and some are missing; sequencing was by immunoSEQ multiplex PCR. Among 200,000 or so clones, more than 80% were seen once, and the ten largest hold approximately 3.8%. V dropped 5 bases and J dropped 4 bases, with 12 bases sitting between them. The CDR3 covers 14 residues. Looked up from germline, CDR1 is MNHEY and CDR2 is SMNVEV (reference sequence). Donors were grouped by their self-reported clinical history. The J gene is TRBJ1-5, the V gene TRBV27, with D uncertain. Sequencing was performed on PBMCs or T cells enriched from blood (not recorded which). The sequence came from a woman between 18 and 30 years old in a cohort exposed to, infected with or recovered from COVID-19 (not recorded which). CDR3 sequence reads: CASSTHQENQPQHF. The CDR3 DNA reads TGTGCCAGCAGTACCCACCAGGAAAATCAGCCCCAGCATTTT.